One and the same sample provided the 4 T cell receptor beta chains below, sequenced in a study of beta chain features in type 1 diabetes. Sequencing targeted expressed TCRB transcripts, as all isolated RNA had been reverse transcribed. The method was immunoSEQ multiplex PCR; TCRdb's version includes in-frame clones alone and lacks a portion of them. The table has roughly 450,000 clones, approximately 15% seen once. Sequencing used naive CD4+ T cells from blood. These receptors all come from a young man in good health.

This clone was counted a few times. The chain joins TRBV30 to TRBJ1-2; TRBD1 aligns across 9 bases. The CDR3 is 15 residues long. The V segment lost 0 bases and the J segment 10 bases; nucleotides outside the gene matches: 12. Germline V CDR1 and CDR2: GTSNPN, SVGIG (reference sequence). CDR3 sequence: CAWSVASGQGLVYTF. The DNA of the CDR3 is TGTGCCTGGAGTGTGGCCTCGGGACAGGGTTTAGTCTACACCTTC.

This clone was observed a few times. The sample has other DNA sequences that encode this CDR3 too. The CDR3 bases are TGTGCCATCAGTGAGATACCTAACTATGGCTACACCTTC. It is translated as CAISEIPNYGYTF. The chain links TRBV10-3 to TRBJ1-2, with unresolved D. V shed 2 bases and J shed 0 bases, with 4 bases lying between them. CDR3 length: 13 amino acids. Germline assignment: CDR1 ENHRY and CDR2 SYGVKD.

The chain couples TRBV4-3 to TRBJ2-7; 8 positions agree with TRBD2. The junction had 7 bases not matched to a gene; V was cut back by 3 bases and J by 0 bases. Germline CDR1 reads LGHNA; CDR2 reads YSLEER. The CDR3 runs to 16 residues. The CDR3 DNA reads TGCGCCAGCAGCCAGGCCGCGGGGGGAAGCTCCTACGAGCAGTACTTC. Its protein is CASSQAAGGSSYEQYF.

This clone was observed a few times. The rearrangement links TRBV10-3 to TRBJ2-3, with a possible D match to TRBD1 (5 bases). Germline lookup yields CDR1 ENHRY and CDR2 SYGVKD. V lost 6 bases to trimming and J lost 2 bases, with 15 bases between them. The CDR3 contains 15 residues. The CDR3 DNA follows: TGTGCCATCAGGTTAACAGGCCAATCCACAGATACGCAGTATTTT. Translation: CAIRLTGQSTDTQYF.